Each of the 4 T cell receptor beta chains below was sequenced from the same sample in a study of vaccination effects on CD4 cells after COVID-19. Clones were read by immunoSEQ multiplex PCR, and TCRdb kept only the in-frame ones, dropping some. Found here are around 13,000 clones, less than 85% of them singletons; the top ten hold under 30%. No antigen has been assigned to these receptors. Expansion with viral peptide pools was applied to antigen-specific CD4+ T cells by the ViraFEST assay prior to sequencing. Cultured cells yielded isolated CD4+ T cells after 10 days. The sample here was CD4+ T cells from PBMCs cultured with HCoV-229E spike peptides, taken before COVID-19 vaccination. Receptor source: a human donor who received a COVID-19 vaccine.

The chain couples TRBV7-9 to TRBJ1-4; 12 nucleotides align to TRBD1. Germline-derived CDR1 and CDR2 are SEHNR and FQNEAQ (reference sequence). The CDR3 contains 15 residues. The V segment lost 4 bases and the J segment 8 bases; nucleotides outside the gene matches: 5. The CDR3 coding sequence is TGTGCCAGCAGCTCCTCCGGGACAGGGGGCGAAAAACTGTTTTTT. This gives the protein CASSSSGTGGEKLFF.

Only one count was recorded for this clone. The gene calls are TRBV28 and TRBJ1-1; D is perhaps TRBD1 (5 bases). V was shortened by 2 bases and J by 6 bases, with 16 bases between the two germline ends. Germline-derived CDR1 and CDR2 are MDHEN and SYDVKM. The CDR3 runs to 15 residues. The CDR3 protein is CASSLGRQGRPEAFF. The CDR3 DNA reads as TGTGCCAGCAGTTTAGGCAGGCAGGGTAGGCCTGAAGCTTTCTTT. Full variable domain (remainder filled in from reference TRBV28 and TRBJ1-1): DVKVTQSSRYLVKRTGEKVFLECVQDMDHENMFWYRQDPGLGLRLIYFSYDVKMKEKGDIPEGYSVSREKKERFSLILESASTNQTSMYLCASSLGRQGRPEAFFGQGTRLTVV.

J is TRBJ1-1 and V is TRBV3-1 (or the pseudogene TRBV3-2); D unresolved. Germline loops: CDR1 LGHDT, CDR2 YNNKEL (reference sequence). The CDR3 has 13 residues. V was pared by 0 bases and J by 7 bases, with 9 bases between. In DNA, the CDR3 is TGTGCCAGCAGCCAAGAAGGTCGCAGTGAAGCTTTCTTT. Its protein product is CASSQEGRSEAFF.

This clone appeared once. The chain couples TRBV7-9 to TRBJ1-3, with D unclear. The germline CDR1 and CDR2 sequences are SEHNR and FQNEAQ (reference sequence). This CDR3 region has 13 residues. V lost 3 bases to trimming and J lost 3 bases, with 6 bases between them. The CDR3 is CASSFRSGNTIYF. CDR3 DNA: TGTGCCAGCAGCTTCCGTAGTGGAAACACCATATATTTT.